The entry below gives a single T cell receptor beta chain sequence along with its context. This sample is part of a study of technical replicates of blood from several donors. The CDR3 is 14 amino acids. Germline V gene sequence: CDR1 SQVTM, CDR2 ANQGSEA. The trim removed 4 bases at V and 0 bases at J, leaving 3 bases unmatched. Only in-frame clones appear in the TCRdb table, and some are missing; sequencing was by immunoSEQ multiplex PCR. There are roughly 14,000 clones in the sample; around 80% occur only once, and under 15% lies in the top ten. The chain joins TRBV29-1 to TRBJ1-5; TRBD1 aligns across 7 bases. Sequences were obtained from PBMCs. The receptor was derived from a human donor in good health. In DNA form, the CDR3 reads TGCAGCGTTGCCGGGACAGTTAGCAATCAGCCCCAGCATTTT. Its protein is CSVAGTVSNQPQHF.